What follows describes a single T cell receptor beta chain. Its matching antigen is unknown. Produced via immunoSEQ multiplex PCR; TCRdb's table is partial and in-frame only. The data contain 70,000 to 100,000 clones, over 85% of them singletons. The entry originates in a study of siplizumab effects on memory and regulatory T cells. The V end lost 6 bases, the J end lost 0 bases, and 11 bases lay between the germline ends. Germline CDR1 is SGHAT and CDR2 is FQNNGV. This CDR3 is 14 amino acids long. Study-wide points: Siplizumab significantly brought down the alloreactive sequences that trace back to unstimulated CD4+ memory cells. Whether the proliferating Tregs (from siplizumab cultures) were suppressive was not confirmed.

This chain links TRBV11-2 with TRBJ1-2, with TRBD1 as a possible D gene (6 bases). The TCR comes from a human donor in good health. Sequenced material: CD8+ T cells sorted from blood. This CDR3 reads CASSKQGANYGYTF. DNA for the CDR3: TGTGCCAGCAGTAAACAGGGCGCTAACTATGGCTACACCTTC.